The 3 T cell receptor gamma chains presented below share a single source sample, sequenced in a study of gamma-delta T cells after stem cell transplantation. With CATT, TCRdb re-called clones from the RT-PCR reads. In the table there are 150 to 250 gamma-chain clones, 30% to 40% of which are singletons. Sequencing used gamma-delta T cells. These receptors originate from a human donor. It is not recorded whose cells these are; they may come from a transplant donor.

As for this clone: It differs at one base from a far larger clone, so likely a read error. Other DNA sequences within the sample encode an identical CDR3. The V gene is TRGV8, the J gene TRGJ1 or TRGJ2. TCRdb is silent on the J gene; assignment here came from matching the DNA to germline. V was clipped by 1 base and J by 10 bases; unmatched bases: 10. Germline CDR1 and CDR2: VENAVY and YDSYNSRV. This CDR3 comprises 13 residues. In DNA, the CDR3 is TGTGCCACCTGGGATAGATATCTGGGGAAGAAACTCTTT. This sequence encodes CATWDRYLGKKLF.

The chain joins TRGV9 to TRGJ1 or TRGJ2. The J gene comes from matching the DNA to germline here; TCRdb lacks it. The J segment lost 2 bases and the V segment lost 4 bases, leaving 8 bases of the junction unmatched. Per the germline V gene, CDR1 is GITISATS and CDR2 is ISYDGTV (reference sequence). This CDR3 region has 14 residues. The CDR3, as DNA: TGTGCCTTGTGGGATCAAAAACATTATTATAAGAAACTCTTT. The encoded protein is CALWDQKHYYKKLF.

The rearrangement joins TRGV9 to TRGJP. The J gene was missing in TCRdb and was found by matching the end of the DNA to germline. V shed 0 bases, J shed 6 bases, and the junction held 5 bases outside the gene matches. There are 17 residues in the CDR3. The germline CDR1 and CDR2 sequences are GITISATS and ISYDGTV (reference sequence). For the CDR3, the DNA is TGTGCCTTGTGGGAGGTGCAAGGAGAGTTGGGCAAAAAAATCAAGGTATTT. This codes for CALWEVQGELGKKIKVF.